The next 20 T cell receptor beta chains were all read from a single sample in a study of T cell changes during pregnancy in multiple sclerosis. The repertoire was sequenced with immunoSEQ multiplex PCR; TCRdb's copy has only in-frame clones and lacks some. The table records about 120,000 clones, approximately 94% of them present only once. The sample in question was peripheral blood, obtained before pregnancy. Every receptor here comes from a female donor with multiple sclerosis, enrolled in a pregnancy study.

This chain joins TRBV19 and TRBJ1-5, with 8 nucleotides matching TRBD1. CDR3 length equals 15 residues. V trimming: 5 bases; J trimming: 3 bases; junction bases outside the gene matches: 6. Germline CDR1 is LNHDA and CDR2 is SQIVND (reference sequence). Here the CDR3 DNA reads TGTGCCAGTAGTCCCCGGGACAGGTACAATCAGCCCCAGCATTTT. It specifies CASSPRDRYNQPQHF.

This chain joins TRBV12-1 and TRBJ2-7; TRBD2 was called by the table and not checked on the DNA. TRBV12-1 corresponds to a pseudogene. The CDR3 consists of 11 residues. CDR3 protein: CASTPPCEQYF. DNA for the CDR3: TGTGCCAGCACCCCCCCGTGCGAGCAGTACTTC.

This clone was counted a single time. The CDR3 is CAWMGQGRHEQYF. The CDR3 region has the DNA TGTGCCTGGATGGGACAGGGGAGGCACGAGCAGTACTTC. This sequence joins TRBV30 and TRBJ2-7, with 10 bases aligning to TRBD1. The junction had 5 bases not matched to a gene; V was cut back by 4 bases and J by 5 bases. CDR1 is GTSNPN, CDR2 SVGIG, per germline (reference sequence). This CDR3 spans 13 amino acids.

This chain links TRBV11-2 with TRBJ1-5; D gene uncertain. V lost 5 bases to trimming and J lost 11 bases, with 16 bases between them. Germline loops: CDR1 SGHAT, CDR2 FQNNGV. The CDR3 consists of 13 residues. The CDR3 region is CASSPGEAVAQHF. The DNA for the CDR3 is TGTGCCAGCAGCCCCGGAGAGGCGGTAGCCCAGCATTTT.

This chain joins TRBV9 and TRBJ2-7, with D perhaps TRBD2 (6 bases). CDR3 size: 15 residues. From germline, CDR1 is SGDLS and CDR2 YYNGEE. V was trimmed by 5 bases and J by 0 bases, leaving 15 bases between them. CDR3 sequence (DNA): TGTGCCAGCAGTCGTGGCGGGACTCCCTCCTACGAGCAGTACTTC. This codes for CASSRGGTPSYEQYF.

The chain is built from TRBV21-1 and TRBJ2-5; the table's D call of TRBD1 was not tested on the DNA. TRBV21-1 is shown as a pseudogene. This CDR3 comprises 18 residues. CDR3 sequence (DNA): TGTGCCAGCAGCTCGCCAGAGGGGCTTACAGGGGGCGCCGAGACCCAGTACTTC. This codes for CASSSPEGLTGGAETQYF.

The CDR3 reads CASSRGQGATNEKLFF. The CDR3 region has the DNA TGTGCCAGCAGCCGTGGACAGGGGGCAACTAATGAAAAACTGTTTTTT. V gene TRBV11-2 combines with J gene TRBJ1-4, with 10 nucleotides matching TRBD1. This CDR3 spans 16 amino acids. CDR1 is SGHAT and CDR2 is FQNNGV in the germline V gene. V was clipped by 5 bases and J by 0 bases; unmatched bases: 3.

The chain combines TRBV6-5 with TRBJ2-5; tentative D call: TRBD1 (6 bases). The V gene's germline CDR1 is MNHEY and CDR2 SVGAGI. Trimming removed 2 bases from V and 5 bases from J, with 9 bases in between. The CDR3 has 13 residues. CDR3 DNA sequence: TGTGCCAGCAGTTACGACAGGTGGGAGACCCAGTACTTC. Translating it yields CASSYDRWETQYF.

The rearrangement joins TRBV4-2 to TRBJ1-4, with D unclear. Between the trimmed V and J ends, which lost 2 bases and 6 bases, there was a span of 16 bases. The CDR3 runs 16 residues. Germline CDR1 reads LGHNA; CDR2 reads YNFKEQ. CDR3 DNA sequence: TGTGCCAGCAGCCAATTCATCGGAGGCAATGATGAAAAACTGTTTTTT. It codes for CASSQFIGGNDEKLFF.

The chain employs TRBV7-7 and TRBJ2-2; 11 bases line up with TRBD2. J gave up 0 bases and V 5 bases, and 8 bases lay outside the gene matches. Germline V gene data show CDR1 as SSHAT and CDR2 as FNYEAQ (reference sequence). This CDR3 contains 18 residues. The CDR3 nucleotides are TGTGCCAGCAGCCACCACCTAGCGGGAGGCGCGAACACCGGGGAGCTGTTTTTT. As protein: CASSHHLAGGANTGELFF.

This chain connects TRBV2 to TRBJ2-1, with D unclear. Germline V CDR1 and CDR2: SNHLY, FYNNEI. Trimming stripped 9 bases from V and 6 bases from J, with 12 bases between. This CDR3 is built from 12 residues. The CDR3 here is CASSTTTNEQFF. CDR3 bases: TGTGCCAGTTCGACGACAACCAATGAGCAGTTCTTC.

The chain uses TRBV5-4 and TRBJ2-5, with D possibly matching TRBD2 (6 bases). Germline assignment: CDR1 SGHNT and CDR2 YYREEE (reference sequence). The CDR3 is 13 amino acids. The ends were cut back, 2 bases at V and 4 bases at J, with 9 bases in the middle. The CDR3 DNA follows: TGTGCCAGCAGCTTCGGGGGTAGAGAGACCCAGTACTTC. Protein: CASSFGGRETQYF. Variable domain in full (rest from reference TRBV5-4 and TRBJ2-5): ETGVTQSPTHLIKTRGQQVTLRCSSQSGHNTVSWYQQALGQGPQFIFQYYREEENGRGNFPPRFSGLQFPNYSSELNVNALELDDSALYLCASSFGGRETQYFGPGTRLLVL.

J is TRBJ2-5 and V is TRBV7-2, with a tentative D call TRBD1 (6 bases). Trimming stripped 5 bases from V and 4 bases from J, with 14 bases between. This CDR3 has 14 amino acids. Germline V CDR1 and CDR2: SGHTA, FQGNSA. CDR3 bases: TGTGCCAGCAGCCCCGGACAACAGGGAGAGACCCAGTACTTC. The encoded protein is CASSPGQQGETQYF. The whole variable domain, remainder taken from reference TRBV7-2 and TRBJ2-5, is GAGVSQSPSNKVTEKGKDVELRCDPISGHTALYWYRQSLGQGLEFLIYFQGNSAPDKSGLPSDRFSAERTGGSVSTLTIQRTQQEDSAVYLCASSPGQQGETQYFGPGTRLLVL.

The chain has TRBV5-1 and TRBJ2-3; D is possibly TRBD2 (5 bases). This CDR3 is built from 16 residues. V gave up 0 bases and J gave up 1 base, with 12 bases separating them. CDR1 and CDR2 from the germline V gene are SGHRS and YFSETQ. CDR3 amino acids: CASSLERSGGTDTQYF. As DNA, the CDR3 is TGCGCCAGCAGCTTGGAGCGGTCGGGTGGCACAGATACGCAGTATTTT.

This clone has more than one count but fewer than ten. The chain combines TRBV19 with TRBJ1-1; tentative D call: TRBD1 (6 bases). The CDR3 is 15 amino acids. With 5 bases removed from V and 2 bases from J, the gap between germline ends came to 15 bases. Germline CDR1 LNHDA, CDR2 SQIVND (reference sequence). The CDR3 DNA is TGTGCCAGTAGTGCGACAGGCCGAATTAACACTGAAGCTTTCTTT. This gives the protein CASSATGRINTEAFF. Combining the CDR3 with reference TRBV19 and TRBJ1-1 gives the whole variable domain DGGITQSPKYLFRKEGQNVTLSCEQNLNHDAMYWYRQDPGQGLRLIYYSQIVNDFQKGDIAEGYSVSREKKESFPLTVTSAQKNPTAFYLCASSATGRINTEAFFGQGTRLTVV.

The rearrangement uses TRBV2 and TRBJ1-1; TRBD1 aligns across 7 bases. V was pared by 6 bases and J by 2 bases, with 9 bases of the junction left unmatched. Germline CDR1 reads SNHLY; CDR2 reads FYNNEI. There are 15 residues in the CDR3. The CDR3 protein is CASRRYGTANTEAFF. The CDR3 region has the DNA TGTGCCAGCAGGAGGTATGGGACAGCAAACACTGAAGCTTTCTTT.

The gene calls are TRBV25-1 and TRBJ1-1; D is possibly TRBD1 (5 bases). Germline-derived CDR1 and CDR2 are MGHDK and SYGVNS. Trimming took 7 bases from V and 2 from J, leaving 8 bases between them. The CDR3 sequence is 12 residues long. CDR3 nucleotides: TGTGCCAGCATTGACAGAAACACTGAAGCTTTCTTT. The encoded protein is CASIDRNTEAFF.

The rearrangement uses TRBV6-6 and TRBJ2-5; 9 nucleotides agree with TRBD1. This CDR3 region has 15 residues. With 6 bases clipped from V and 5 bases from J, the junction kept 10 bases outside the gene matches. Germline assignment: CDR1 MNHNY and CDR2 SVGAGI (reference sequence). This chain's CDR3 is CASSGPGQGDETQYF. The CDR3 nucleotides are TGTGCCAGCAGCGGTCCGGGACAGGGAGACGAGACCCAGTACTTC.

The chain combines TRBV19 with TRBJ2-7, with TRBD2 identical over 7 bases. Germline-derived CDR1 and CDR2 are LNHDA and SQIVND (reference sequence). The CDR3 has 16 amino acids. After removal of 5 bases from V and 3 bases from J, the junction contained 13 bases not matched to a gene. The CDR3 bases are TGTGCCAGTAGTGAGCAAGTAGGCGGGAGCGACTACGAGCAGTACTTC. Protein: CASSEQVGGSDYEQYF.

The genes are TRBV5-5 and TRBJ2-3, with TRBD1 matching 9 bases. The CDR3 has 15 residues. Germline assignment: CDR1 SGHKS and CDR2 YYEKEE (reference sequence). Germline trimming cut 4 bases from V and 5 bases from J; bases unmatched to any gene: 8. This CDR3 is CASSIGTGWGDTQYF. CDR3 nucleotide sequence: TGTGCCAGCAGCATAGGGACAGGGTGGGGAGATACGCAGTATTTT.